This note documents a single TCR beta chain sequence. Its binding antigen is unknown. Base qualities were left out, and no much larger clone turns up one base away. Whole blood was collected in K2EDTA tubes by collaborating institutions according to the institutions' own protocols. For TCRbeta analysis, collaborators shipped samples as frozen whole blood, isolated PBMCs, or DNA extracted from either of those sample types. TCRbeta CDR3 regions were amplified from genomic DNA using the immunoSEQ Assay, a bias-controlled multiplex PCR. The authors' pipeline ran thus. Within the assay, amplification of reference gene primers was used to estimate how many nucleated cells each sample contained. To quantify the absolute abundance of each unique TCRbeta CDR3 rearrangement, sequence reads were collapsed and filtered. For each sample, productive Simpson clonality was calculated as the square root of Simpson's diversity index across productive rearrangements. TCRdb obtained this table from immuneACCESS and retained in-frame rearrangements with V and J assigned. These tables miss some clones; where compared with another copy, unresolved V genes account for less than half of the shortfall, and the remainder is unexplained. From that table come the V and J calls and clone size; the DNA was used to work out D and trimming. This sample holds about 140,000 clones; roughly 86% were observed only once. Roughly a tenth of the sample comes from the top ten.

The source of the sample is a study of blood T cell repertoires in COVID-19 (dated by TCRdb to 2019 to 2021). Regarding the study in general: Samples covering the acute and convalescent phases of COVID-19 were provided by collaborators in the United States, Italy and Spain. The material from the prospective study consisted of cDNA or gDNA derived from T cells, B-cell-depleted T cells, or PBMCs. Deeply sampled blood TCRbeta repertoires from subjects exposed to, actively infected with, or recovered from COVID-19 were included in the dataset. A freely available public database, intended as a resource for researchers studying the immune response to SARS-CoV-2, is where the repertoires were released. The samples were drawn from two sources: the first 160 participants of the ongoing ImmuneRACE study, and 1,000 to 1,500 subjects contributed by 6 global collaborators. Sample metadata almost always included a de-identified subject ID, COVID-19 status, age in years and sex. Where HLA class I and class II types were available, the types were taken from metadata supplied by the sample provider, not from assay-based typing. Overall study results and their limits: Clinical and demographic metadata were provided uncurated, with the amount varying by source and participant.

The germline V gene specifies SGHRS as CDR1 and YFSETQ as CDR2. Counted from cysteine to phenylalanine, this CDR3 has 14 amino acids. Of the read, only the CDR3 DNA is kept; its 42 bases are in frame from base 1. Clipping removes 3 bases from V and 5 bases from J, with 6 as the unmatched junction base count. This TCR was sampled from a man aged 50-59 years with active or convalescent COVID-19. The sample was peripheral blood. The chain is encoded by TRBV5-1 joined to TRBJ2-3, and 7 junction bases match TRBD1. The DNA sequence follows: TGCGCCAGCAGCTCCGGGACAGATGGAGATACGCAGTATTTT. Translated, it reads CASSSGTDGDTQYF.